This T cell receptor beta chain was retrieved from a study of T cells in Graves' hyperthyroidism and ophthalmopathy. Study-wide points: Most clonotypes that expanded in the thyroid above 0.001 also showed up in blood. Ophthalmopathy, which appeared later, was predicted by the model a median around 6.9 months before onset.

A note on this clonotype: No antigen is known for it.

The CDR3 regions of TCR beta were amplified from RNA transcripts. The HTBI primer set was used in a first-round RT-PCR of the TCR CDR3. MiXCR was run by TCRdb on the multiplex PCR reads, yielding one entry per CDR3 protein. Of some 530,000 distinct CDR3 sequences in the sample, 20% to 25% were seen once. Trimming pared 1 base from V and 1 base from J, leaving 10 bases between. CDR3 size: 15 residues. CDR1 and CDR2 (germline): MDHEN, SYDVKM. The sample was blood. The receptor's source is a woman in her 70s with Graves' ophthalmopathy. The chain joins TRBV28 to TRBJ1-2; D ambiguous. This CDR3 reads CASSLSGKGNYGYTF. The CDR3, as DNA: TGTGCCAGCAGTTTATCGGGGAAGGGTAACTATGGCTACACCTTC.